This T cell receptor beta chain was captured by sequencing in a study of blood T cell repertoires in COVID-19. In the study overall: T cells, B-cell-depleted T cells, or PBMCs supplied cDNA or gDNA.

In terms of age and location, participants ranged from about 18 to 100 years and lived in about two dozen US areas. Sequencing was performed with immunoSEQ multiplex PCR; in TCRdb, only in-frame clones are kept and a portion is missing. This table has a few hundred thousand clones, about 87% appearing once. Sequencing input: PBMCs or T cells enriched from blood (not recorded which). This sequence originates from a woman between 50 and 59 years old who had recovered from COVID-19.

CDR3 bases: TGCGCCAGCAGCCAAGATACCGCATCGCGTGGCTACACCTTC. Translation: CASSQDTASRGYTF. This chain uses TRBV4-1 with TRBJ1-2, with no clear D. Germline V gene sequence: CDR1 MGHRA, CDR2 YSYEKL. This CDR3 spans 14 amino acids. Trimming took off 0 bases at V and 7 bases at J, with 12 bases between the two ends.